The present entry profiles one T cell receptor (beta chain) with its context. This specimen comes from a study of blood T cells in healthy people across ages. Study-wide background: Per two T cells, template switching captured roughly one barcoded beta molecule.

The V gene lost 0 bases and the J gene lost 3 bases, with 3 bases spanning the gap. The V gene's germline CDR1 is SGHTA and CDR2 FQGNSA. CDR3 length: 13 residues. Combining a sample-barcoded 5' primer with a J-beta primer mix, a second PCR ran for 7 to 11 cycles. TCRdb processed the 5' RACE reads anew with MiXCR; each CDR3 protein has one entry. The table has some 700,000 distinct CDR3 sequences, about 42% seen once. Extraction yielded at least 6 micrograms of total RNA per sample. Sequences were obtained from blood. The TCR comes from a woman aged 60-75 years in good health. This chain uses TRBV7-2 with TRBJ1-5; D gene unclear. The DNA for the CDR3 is TGTGCCAGCAGCTTAGCGAACAATCAGCCCCAGCATTTT. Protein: CASSLANNQPQHF.